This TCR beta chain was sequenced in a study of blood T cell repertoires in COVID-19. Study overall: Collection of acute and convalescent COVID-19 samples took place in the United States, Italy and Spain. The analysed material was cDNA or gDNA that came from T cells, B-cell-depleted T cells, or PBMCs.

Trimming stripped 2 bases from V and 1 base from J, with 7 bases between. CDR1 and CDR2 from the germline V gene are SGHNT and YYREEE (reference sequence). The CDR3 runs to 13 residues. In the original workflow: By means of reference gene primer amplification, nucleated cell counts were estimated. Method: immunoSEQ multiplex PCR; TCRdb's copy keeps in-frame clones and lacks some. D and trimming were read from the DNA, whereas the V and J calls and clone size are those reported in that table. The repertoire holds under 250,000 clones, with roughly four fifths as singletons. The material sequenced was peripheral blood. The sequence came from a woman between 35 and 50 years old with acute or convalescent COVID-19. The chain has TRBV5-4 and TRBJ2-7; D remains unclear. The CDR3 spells CASSFPRSYEQYF. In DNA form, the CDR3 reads TGTGCCAGCAGCTTTCCCAGATCCTACGAGCAGTACTTC.